One and the same sample provided the 28 T cell receptor beta chains below, sequenced in a study of T-cell reconstitution after alpha-beta-depleted transplantation in children. Unique molecular identifiers were incorporated into the prepared TCRbeta library. MiXCR was run by TCRdb on the PCR reads, yielding one entry per CDR3 protein. This sample has hundreds of thousands of distinct CDR3 sequences; under 15% occur once, and the top ten carry around 0.76%. Here the sequenced sample was PBMCs, taken before TCRalphabeta/CD19-depleted stem cell transplant. The receptors here all came from a girl between 2 and 10 years old with congenital amegakaryocytic thrombocytopenia, due to receive a stem cell transplant.

This clonotype has at least ten counts. The V and J genes are TRBV20-1 and TRBJ2-1; D may be TRBD2 (6 bases). Trimming pared 4 bases from V and 0 bases from J, leaving 10 bases between. The CDR3 is 14 amino acids. CDR1 DFQATT and CDR2 SNEGSKA come from the germline V gene (reference sequence). The CDR3 bases are TGCAGTGCTAAACGGGGGAGCTCCTACAATGAGCAGTTCTTC. Its protein product is CSAKRGSSYNEQFF.

V usage is TRBV14 and J usage is TRBJ1-2; D remains ambiguous. Trimming took 1 base from V and 1 from J, leaving 7 bases between them. The germline CDR1 and CDR2 sequences are SGHDN and FVKESK. The CDR3 spans 14 residues. Written as DNA, the CDR3 is TGTGCCAGCAGCCAAGCTTTCGATAACTATGGCTACACCTTC. This translates into CASSQAFDNYGYTF. Filled out from reference TRBV14 and TRBJ1-2, the complete variable domain reads EAGVTQFPSHSVIEKGQTVTLRCDPISGHDNLYWYRRVMGKEIKFLLHFVKESKQDESGMPNNRFLAERTGGTYSTLKVQPAELEDSGVYFCASSQAFDNYGYTFGSGTRLTVV.

Many counts were recorded for this clonotype. The rearrangement links TRBV12-3 or TRBV12-4 to TRBJ1-3; D gene unclear. The CDR3 runs 14 residues. Trimming cost V 6 bases and J 1 base, with 10 bases left between them. The CDR3 sequence: CASRQVLSGNTIYF. The CDR3, as DNA: TGTGCCAGCAGACAAGTTTTGTCTGGAAACACCATATATTTT.

In this sample, this clonotype turned up many times. The chain joins TRBV20-1 to TRBJ1-4; no definite D call. The CDR3 runs to 16 residues. V lost 0 bases and J lost 0, with 11 bases in between. The germline V gene encodes CDR1 DFQATT and CDR2 SNEGSKA (reference sequence). The CDR3 coding sequence is TGCAGTGCTAGAGATAGTGACCCCTCAACTAATGAAAAACTGTTTTTT. Amino acid sequence: CSARDSDPSTNEKLFF.

There are many counts of this clonotype. The chain links TRBV20-1 to TRBJ2-7; D remains unclear. The CDR3 is made up of 12 amino acids. CDR1 and CDR2 from the germline V gene are DFQATT and SNEGSKA (reference sequence). Trimming cost V 0 bases and J 7 bases, with 10 bases left between them. The CDR3: CSARDQVEEQYF. The CDR3 nucleotides are TGCAGTGCTAGAGATCAAGTGGAAGAGCAGTACTTC.

In its sample, this clonotype was seen many times. The V gene is TRBV12-3 or TRBV12-4, the J gene TRBJ2-7; 7 bases agree with TRBD2. Trimming at V came to 5 bases and at J to 9 bases, leaving 7 bases not matched to a gene. The CDR3 sequence is 12 residues long. As DNA, the CDR3 is TGTGCCAGCAGTCAGACCCCGGGAGGGCAGTACTTC. It specifies CASSQTPGGQYF.

This clonotype was seen a few times. The rearrangement joins TRBV7-6 to TRBJ2-7, with TRBD1 matching over 12 bases. CDR3 length equals 13 residues. Germline lookup yields CDR1 SGHVS and CDR2 FNYEAQ. The V gene end was trimmed by 0 bases and the J gene end by 13 bases; junction bases not matched to a gene: 4. The CDR3 nucleotides read TGTGCCAGCAGCTTAGCAGGGGACAGGGGGCAATACTTC. Protein sequence: CASSLAGDRGQYF.

There are many counts of this clonotype. The chain joins TRBV20-1 to TRBJ2-6; D not resolved. V was trimmed by 0 bases and J by 0 bases, leaving 9 bases between them. Germline loops: CDR1 DFQATT, CDR2 SNEGSKA (reference sequence). The length of the CDR3 is 16 residues. CDR3 in amino acids: CSARDPQASGANVLTF. In DNA, the CDR3 is TGCAGTGCTAGAGATCCCCAAGCCTCTGGGGCCAACGTCCTGACTTTC.

This clonotype was seen only a few times. V is TRBV14 and J is TRBJ2-1; no definite D call. V was cut by 4 bases and J by 9 bases, with 22 bases left in between. This CDR3 is built from 16 residues. The germline CDR1 and CDR2 sequences are SGHDN and FVKESK. The CDR3: CASSLSQIAWSGEQFF. CDR3 sequence (DNA): TGTGCCAGCAGCCTCTCCCAGATAGCTTGGTCAGGTGAGCAGTTCTTC.

This clonotype was seen more than once but under ten times. The genes are TRBV5-1 and TRBJ2-3, with TRBD2 identical over 8 bases. The germline V gene has CDR1 SGHRS and CDR2 YFSETQ. The CDR3 runs to 16 residues. J lost 0 bases, V lost 6 bases, and 9 bases had no gene match. As DNA, the CDR3 is TGCGCCAGCACCCCAAGGGCTAGCGGGAGCACAGATACGCAGTATTTT. It yields the protein CASTPRASGSTDTQYF. The whole variable domain, remainder taken from reference TRBV5-1 and TRBJ2-3, is KAGVTQTPRYLIKTRGQQVTLSCSPISGHRSVSWYQQTPGQGLQFLFEYFSETQRNKGNFPGRFSGRQFSNSRSEMNVSTLELGDSALYLCASTPRASGSTDTQYFGPGTRLTVL.

This clonotype was seen a few times. J is TRBJ2-5 and V is TRBV28; tentative D call: TRBD1 (5 bases). Trimming pared 6 bases from V and 1 base from J, leaving 15 bases between. This CDR3 is 15 amino acids long. The germline CDR1 and CDR2 sequences are MDHEN and SYDVKM. The CDR3 reads CASRPRAGLQETQYF. The CDR3 coding sequence is TGTGCCAGCAGGCCCCGGGCAGGGCTCCAAGAGACCCAGTACTTC.

The chain employs TRBV4-1 and TRBJ2-5; 9 nucleotides match TRBD2. J was trimmed by 3 bases and V by 3 bases; bases with no gene match: 8. CDR3 size: 16 residues. CDR1 and CDR2 (germline): MGHRA, YSYEKL. CDR3 coding DNA: TGCGCCAGCAGCCATAGGACTAGCGAGCGGGAAGAGACCCAGTACTTC. It encodes CASSHRTSEREETQYF.

This clonotype was seen at least ten times. J is TRBJ1-3 and V is TRBV15, with D perhaps matching TRBD1 (5 bases). Trimming removed 0 bases at V and 4 bases at J, with 10 bases between. Germline-derived CDR1 and CDR2 are LNHNV and YYDKDF (reference sequence). The CDR3 sequence is 15 residues long. In DNA form, the CDR3 reads TGTGCCACCAGCAGAGATCAGGGCCACGGAAACACCATATATTTT. Translating it yields CATSRDQGHGNTIYF.

In this sample, this clonotype turned up once. Since a much larger clone is just one base distant, this may be a read error. The CDR3 nucleotides read TGTGCCAGCTGTGCAGCGCGGTGGACTAGCGGGACGAACACCGGGGAGCTGTTTTTT. The encoded protein is CASCAARWTSGTNTGELFF. This chain uses TRBV6-4 with TRBJ2-2; 12 bases map to TRBD2. The CDR3 totals 19 residues. From germline, CDR1 is MRHNA and CDR2 SNTAGT. The V segment lost 8 bases and the J segment 0 bases; nucleotides outside the gene matches: 13.

This clonotype has just a few counts. CDR3 loop: CASSLGGEPQPQHF. CDR3 in DNA: TGTGCCAGCAGCTTGGGCGGGGAACCTCAGCCCCAGCATTTT. The chain recombines TRBV5-4 with TRBJ1-5, with D unresolved. Trimming shortened V by 0 bases and J by 6 bases, and 10 bases separated the two germline ends. Per germline, CDR1 SGHNT and CDR2 YYREEE (reference sequence). This CDR3 is 14 amino acids long.

The chain links TRBV7-8 to TRBJ2-1; 8 positions agree with TRBD2. The V gene end was trimmed by 1 base and the J gene end by 7 bases; junction bases not matched to a gene: 6. The CDR3 spans 15 residues. Per germline, CDR1 SGHVS and CDR2 FQNEAQ. The CDR3 loop is CASSLDGGAGNEQFF. In DNA form, the CDR3 reads TGTGCCAGCAGCTTAGACGGGGGGGCGGGGAATGAGCAGTTCTTC.

CDR3 sequence reads: CASSLSLAGPEQYF. As DNA, the CDR3 is TGTGCCAGCAGTTTATCGCTAGCGGGACCCGAGCAGTACTTC. The rearrangement links TRBV27 to TRBJ2-7; 9 nucleotides match TRBD2. After removal of 0 bases from V and 6 bases from J, the junction contained 3 bases not matched to a gene. The CDR3 runs 14 residues. CDR1 is MNHEY, CDR2 SMNVEV, per germline (reference sequence).

In its sample, this clonotype was seen a few times. The gene calls are TRBV7-9 and TRBJ2-5, with D possibly called TRBD1 or TRBD2 (5 bases each). There are 16 residues in the CDR3. V lost 1 base and J lost 0, with 12 bases in between. The germline V gene encodes CDR1 SEHNR and CDR2 FQNEAQ (reference sequence). CDR3 in DNA: TGTGCCAGCAGCTTAGACGTAATGGGGGACCAAGAGACCCAGTACTTC. This codes for CASSLDVMGDQETQYF.

The genes are TRBV7-9 and TRBJ2-3, with D possibly being TRBD1 or TRBD2 (5 bases each). CDR1 and CDR2 from the germline V gene are SEHNR and FQNEAQ (reference sequence). The CDR3 runs 14 residues. The V end lost 4 bases, the J end lost 2 bases, and 10 bases lay between the germline ends. The CDR3, as DNA: TGTGCCAGCAGCTCGGGACCGGTCACAGATACGCAGTATTTT. Its protein is CASSSGPVTDTQYF.

This clonotype was observed a few times. The chain recombines TRBV27 with TRBJ2-5; TRBD2 aligns across 7 bases. The V gene end was trimmed by 7 bases and the J gene end by 5 bases; junction bases not matched to a gene: 13. CDR3 length: 15 residues. The germline V gene encodes CDR1 MNHEY and CDR2 SMNVEV (reference sequence). The CDR3 sequence is CASKVYFAGDETQYF. DNA for the CDR3: TGTGCCAGCAAAGTGTACTTCGCGGGAGATGAGACCCAGTACTTC.

The sample holds many counts of this clonotype. V and J are TRBV28 and TRBJ2-5, with 12 bases identical to TRBD2. Germline CDR1 MDHEN, CDR2 SYDVKM. This CDR3 contains 17 residues. The V segment lost 8 bases and the J segment 5 bases; nucleotides outside the gene matches: 15. The CDR3 DNA reads TGTGCCAGCCGACAACTCCTGACTAGCGGGAGTTGGGAGACCCAGTACTTC. Protein sequence: CASRQLLTSGSWETQYF. The complete variable domain, with remaining parts taken from reference TRBV28 and TRBJ2-5, reads DVKVTQSSRYLVKRTGEKVFLECVQDMDHENMFWYRQDPGLGLRLIYFSYDVKMKEKGDIPEGYSVSREKKERFSLILESASTNQTSMYLCASRQLLTSGSWETQYFGPGTRLLVL.

The genes are TRBV3-1 and TRBJ1-1, with D hard to call. The ends were cut back, 1 base at V and 8 bases at J, with 17 bases in the middle. Germline V gene data show CDR1 as LGHDT and CDR2 as YNNKEL (reference sequence). CDR3 length: 15 amino acids. The CDR3 here is CASSQARGPGMEAFF. DNA for the CDR3: TGTGCCAGCAGCCAAGCCCGTGGCCCCGGGATGGAAGCTTTCTTT.

V usage is TRBV2 and J usage is TRBJ2-7; D not resolved. The germline V gene has CDR1 SNHLY and CDR2 FYNNEI. This CDR3 has 14 amino acids. Trimming stripped 8 bases from V and 2 bases from J, with 16 bases between. The CDR3 sequence is CASGETDGTYEQYF. CDR3 DNA sequence: TGTGCCAGCGGCGAGACCGACGGAACCTACGAGCAGTACTTC.

The V and J genes are TRBV12-3 or TRBV12-4 and TRBJ2-1; D is ambiguous. CDR3 length: 11 residues. Trimming took off 2 bases at V and 12 bases at J, with 8 bases between the two ends. In DNA form, the CDR3 reads TGTGCCAGCAGTTTATTGCTTGTGCAGTTCTTC. It translates to CASSLLLVQFF.

In its sample, this clonotype was seen a few times. The V and J genes are TRBV7-6 and TRBJ2-5; TRBD1 might be the D (6 bases). The CDR3 runs 14 residues. Trimming removed 1 base at V and 3 bases at J, with 9 bases between. Germline CDR1 reads SGHVS; CDR2 reads FNYEAQ. DNA for the CDR3: TGTGCCAGCAGCTTAGAAGCAGGGGAAGAGACCCAGTACTTC. Protein: CASSLEAGEETQYF. The full variable domain, rest sourced from reference TRBV7-6 and TRBJ2-5, is GAGVSQSPRYKVTKRGQDVALRCDPISGHVSLYWYRQALGQGPEFLTYFNYEAQQDKSGLPNDRFSAERPEGSISTLTIQRTEQRDSAMYRCASSLEAGEETQYFGPGTRLLVL.

This clonotype was counted only a few times. This rearrangement joins TRBV29-1 to TRBJ2-7, with 9 bases lining up with TRBD2. V lost 7 bases, J lost 0 bases, and 4 bases stayed unmatched. The V gene's germline CDR1 is SQVTM and CDR2 ANQGSEA. CDR3 size: 13 residues. DNA of the CDR3: TGCAGCGCTTTTAGCGGGAGCTCCTACGAGCAGTACTTC. It specifies CSAFSGSSYEQYF.

This clonotype was detected a few times. The CDR3 loop is CASSESGATEAFF. DNA of the CDR3: TGTGCCAGCAGTGAAAGCGGGGCGACTGAAGCTTTCTTT. This chain joins TRBV2 and TRBJ1-1, with a possible D match to TRBD1 (5 bases). This CDR3 comprises 13 residues. The V gene's germline CDR1 is SNHLY and CDR2 FYNNEI. V shed 2 bases and J shed 5 bases, with 9 bases lying between them. Full variable domain (missing parts from reference TRBV2 and TRBJ1-1): EPEVTQTPSHQVTQMGQEVILRCVPISNHLYFYWYRQILGQKVEFLVSFYNNEISEKSEIFDDQFSVERPDGSNFTLKIRSTKLEDSAMYFCASSESGATEAFFGQGTRLTVV.

This clonotype came up many times. The chain recombines TRBV19 with TRBJ2-7, with TRBD2 identical over 9 bases. Germline lookup yields CDR1 LNHDA and CDR2 SQIVND (reference sequence). The CDR3 is 14 residues long. The ends lost 4 bases at V and 4 bases at J; junction bases unmatched: 5. The CDR3 DNA sequence: TGTGCCAGTAGTAGACTAGCGGAACCTTACGAGCAGTACTTC. It translates to CASSRLAEPYEQYF.